One sample yielded the 23 T cell receptor beta chains listed below, sequenced in a study of early T cells in non-severe SARS-CoV-2 infection (dated by TCRdb to the early 2020s). Receptor amplification or capture employed 5' RACE. This sample was sequenced with a NextSeq 500. TCRdb handled the public reads itself, with Q25 trimming in fastp and clone calling in MiXCR, and kept productive beta chains. Duplicate CDR3 protein sequences are folded into a single record with the most common DNA and genes. The table for this sample lists about 83,000 distinct CDR3 sequences; about an eighth of them were counted only once. The top ten clonotypes cover roughly 3% of the sample. What was sequenced was whole blood. The origin of the receptors is an adult who was a healthcare worker with PCR-confirmed SARS-CoV-2 infection or an uninfected control (not recorded which).

The V and J genes are TRBV12-3 or TRBV12-4 and TRBJ2-7, with TRBD2 matching 7 bases. CDR3 length equals 13 residues. V lost 4 bases and J lost 1; bases outside the gene matches: 1. The CDR3, as DNA: TGTGCCAGCAGTTGGGGGGGTTCCTACGAGCAGTACTTC. Its translation: CASSWGGSYEQYF.

This clonotype was observed at least ten times. This rearrangement joins TRBV19 to TRBJ1-5, with 9 positions matching TRBD1. The CDR3 contains 14 residues. Trimming at V came to 10 bases and at J to 5 bases, leaving 9 bases not matched to a gene. Per the germline V gene, CDR1 is LNHDA and CDR2 is SQIVND (reference sequence). The CDR3 DNA is TGTGCCACCCAGCCCAGGACAGGGGATCAGCCCCAGCATTTT. Protein sequence: CATQPRTGDQPQHF.

This clonotype was seen more than once but under ten times. This chain connects TRBV20-1 to TRBJ1-1; D is uncertain. Germline V gene sequence: CDR1 DFQATT, CDR2 SNEGSKA (reference sequence). The CDR3 is 13 amino acids. Trimming left V 5 bases short and J 7 bases short, with 17 bases between. The CDR3 coding sequence is TGCAGTGCTTTATCGAACCGGGCAGGTGAAGCTTTCTTT. This gives the protein CSALSNRAGEAFF.

The chain's CDR3 is CASSSQNKVTQYF. The CDR3 coding sequence is TGTGCCAGCAGCTCACAGAACAAGGTTACGCAGTATTTT. The chain carries TRBV11-2 and TRBJ2-3, with unresolved D. With 4 bases removed from V and 8 bases from J, the gap between germline ends came to 13 bases. The CDR3 extends over 13 amino acids. Germline CDR1 and CDR2: SGHAT and FQNNGV.

Notes on this clonotype: A read error is possible here, since a much larger clone lies one base away. This sequence joins TRBV9 and TRBJ2-5, with TRBD2 identical over 12 bases. V trimming: 4 bases; J trimming: 4 bases; junction bases outside the gene matches: 5. Germline CDR1 reads SGDLS; CDR2 reads YYNGEE. This CDR3 spans 15 amino acids. The CDR3 region is CASSLAGGSRETQYF. The CDR3 DNA sequence: TGTGCCAGCAGCCTAGCGGGGGGGAGCCGAGAGACCCAGTACTTC.

The chain uses TRBV30 and TRBJ2-7; 8 bases align to TRBD2. With V trimmed by 3 bases and J by 1 base, 5 bases remained unmatched. This CDR3 has 14 amino acids. The V gene's germline CDR1 is GTSNPN and CDR2 SVGIG (reference sequence). CDR3 residues: CAWRLAGSSYEQYF. The CDR3, as DNA: TGTGCCTGGAGGTTAGCGGGGTCATCCTACGAGCAGTACTTC.

This chain links TRBV24-1 with TRBJ2-1; TRBD2 matches 11 bases. Germline CDR1 is KGHDR and CDR2 is SFDVKD. The CDR3 has 16 amino acids. V was pared by 5 bases and J by 0 bases, with 2 bases of the junction left unmatched. In DNA, the CDR3 is TGTGCCACCAGTGGAACTAGCGGGAGCTCCTACAATGAGCAGTTCTTC. Encoded protein: CATSGTSGSSYNEQFF.

This clonotype came up many times. V is TRBV30 and J is TRBJ2-1; 11 bases fit TRBD2. Unmatched junction bases numbered 0, after V lost 1 base and J lost 7 bases. Per the germline V gene, CDR1 is GTSNPN and CDR2 is SVGIG (reference sequence). The CDR3 loop spans 13 amino acids. The CDR3 DNA sequence: TGTGCCTGGAGTGGACTAGCGGGGAATGAGCAGTTCTTC. Protein sequence: CAWSGLAGNEQFF.

This clonotype was picked up many times. The rearrangement links TRBV11-1 to TRBJ1-5, with D unclear. The germline V gene encodes CDR1 SGHAT and CDR2 FQDESV (reference sequence). V dropped 0 bases and J dropped 4 bases, with 13 bases sitting between them. The CDR3 loop spans 16 amino acids. CDR3 DNA sequence: TGTGCCAGCAGCTTAGCGCACGGGTCCGGAAATCAGCCCCAGCATTTT. Its protein is CASSLAHGSGNQPQHF. The full variable domain, in which reference TRBV11-1 and TRBJ1-5 provide the parts outside the CDR3, is EAEVAQSPRYKITEKSQAVAFWCDPISGHATLYWYRQILGQGPELLVQFQDESVVDDSQLPKDRFSAERLKGVDSTLKIQPAELGDSAMYLCASSLAHGSGNQPQHFGDGTRLSIL.

Comment on this clonotype: One junction end does not reproduce the germline sequence, and a read error may be involved. V usage is TRBV7-2 and J usage is TRBJ2-3, with unresolved D. From germline, CDR1 is SGHTA and CDR2 FQGNSA. CDR3 length: 15 amino acids. The CDR3 loop reads CASSPRAARWDMQYF. The CDR3 DNA is TGTGCCAGCAGCCCCCGGGCCGCTCGTTGGGATATGCAGTATTTT. The full variable domain, completed using reference TRBV7-2 and TRBJ2-3, is GAGVSQSPSNKVTEKGKDVELRCDPISGHTALYWYRQSLGQGLEFLIYFQGNSAPDKSGLPSDRFSAERTGGSVSTLTIQRTQQEDSAVYLCASSPRAARWDMQYFGPGTRLTVL.

The sample holds many counts of this clonotype. The chain uses TRBV6-5 and TRBJ1-3; a weak D match, TRBD1 (6 bases). The CDR3 spans 15 residues. Germline assignment: CDR1 MNHEY and CDR2 SVGAGI. V was clipped by 6 bases and J by 0 bases, with 12 bases between them. As DNA, the CDR3 is TGTGCCAGCAGGACGTGGGGGCTCTCTGGAAACACCATATATTTT. Translated: CASRTWGLSGNTIYF.

The CDR3 DNA is TGTGCCAGCTCGACGGACAGTAGCAATCAGCCCCAGCATTTT. It is translated as CASSTDSSNQPQHF. The rearrangement joins TRBV18 to TRBJ1-5, with a possible D match to TRBD1 (6 bases). Germline CDR1 reads KGHSH; CDR2 reads LQKENI. The CDR3 runs 14 residues. V dropped 6 bases and J dropped 0 bases, with 9 bases sitting between them. The full variable domain, in which reference TRBV18 and TRBJ1-5 provide the parts outside the CDR3, is NAGVMQNPRHLVRRRGQEARLRCSPMKGHSHVYWYRQLPEEGLKFMVYLQKENIIDESGMPKERFSAEFPKEGPSILRIQQVVRGDSAAYFCASSTDSSNQPQHFGDGTRLSIL.

This clonotype was counted a few times. The V gene is TRBV6-5, the J gene TRBJ2-2; D perhaps matches TRBD2 (6 bases). This CDR3 is built from 14 residues. V was clipped by 5 bases and J by 5 bases, with 12 bases between them. Germline V gene sequence: CDR1 MNHEY, CDR2 SVGAGI. This chain's CDR3 is CASSPLGGTGELFF. The CDR3 bases are TGTGCCAGCAGTCCCCTCGGAGGGACCGGGGAGCTGTTTTTT.

The chain recombines TRBV14 with TRBJ1-2; weak D call: TRBD1 (5 bases). CDR1 and CDR2 from the germline V gene are SGHDN and FVKESK. This CDR3 is 14 amino acids long. V lost 1 base and J 6 bases, leaving 12 bases between the germline ends. CDR3 region: CASSQGGGRDGYTF. In DNA, the CDR3 is TGTGCCAGCAGCCAAGGGGGCGGACGAGATGGCTACACCTTC.

This clonotype was seen only a few times. This chain joins TRBV6-1 and TRBJ2-4, with 12 bases matching TRBD2. The germline V gene has CDR1 MNHNS and CDR2 SASEGT. The CDR3 spans 16 residues. J gave up 8 bases and V 1 base, and 6 bases lay outside the gene matches. The CDR3 protein is CASSEGTSGAGHIQYF. The CDR3 region has the DNA TGTGCCAGCAGTGAAGGGACTAGCGGGGCAGGACACATTCAGTACTTC.

The chain couples TRBV19 to TRBJ2-3, with D perhaps TRBD2 (5 bases). Trimming removed 6 bases from V and 2 bases from J, with 12 bases in between. This CDR3 region has 14 residues. Germline V lookup: CDR1 LNHDA, CDR2 SQIVND (reference sequence). The CDR3 loop is CASRADATTDTQYF. CDR3 DNA: TGTGCCAGTAGAGCGGATGCCACCACAGATACGCAGTATTTT.

This clonotype was seen more than once but under ten times. This chain joins TRBV20-1 and TRBJ1-1; 9 nucleotides agree with TRBD1. Germline-derived CDR1 and CDR2 are DFQATT and SNEGSKA (reference sequence). This CDR3 is 14 amino acids long. V was clipped by 3 bases and J by 1 base; unmatched bases: 3. The CDR3 nucleotides are TGCAGTGCTAGGGGACAGGGCACGAACACTGAAGCTTTCTTT. Its protein product is CSARGQGTNTEAFF.

This sequence joins TRBV7-3 and TRBJ2-1; D is unclear. CDR3 length: 12 residues. Germline-derived CDR1 and CDR2 are SGHTA and FQGTGA. V lost 1 base and J lost 9, with 7 bases in between. CDR3 residues: CASSLRGGEQFF. CDR3 DNA: TGTGCCAGCAGCTTAAGGGGTGGTGAGCAGTTCTTC.

The V call is TRBV10-3, the J call TRBJ2-7; D gene ambiguous. The CDR3 totals 14 residues. The V and J ends lost 6 bases and 1 base respectively, with 13 bases between them. The germline V gene has CDR1 ENHRY and CDR2 SYGVKD. The CDR3 here is CAISDDTTSYEQYF. CDR3 in DNA: TGTGCCATCAGCGACGACACGACGTCCTACGAGCAGTACTTC.

This clonotype showed up many times. This rearrangement joins TRBV21-1 to TRBJ2-7; TRBD1 was called by the table and not checked on the DNA. TRBV21-1 counts as a pseudogene. The CDR3 contains 16 residues. The CDR3 loop is CASSSTGGQGVYEQYF. As DNA, the CDR3 is TGTGCCAGCAGCTCAACCGGGGGACAGGGGGTATACGAGCAGTACTTC.

This clonotype was seen more than once but under ten times. The rearrangement uses TRBV2 and TRBJ2-5; the match to TRBD2 covers 10 bases. The V gene's germline CDR1 is SNHLY and CDR2 FYNNEI. V shed 0 bases, J shed 5 bases, and the junction held 12 bases outside the gene matches. The CDR3 is 18 residues long. The CDR3 loop is CASSEAGASGGEGETQYF. The CDR3 DNA sequence: TGTGCCAGCAGTGAAGCTGGGGCTAGCGGGGGAGAAGGGGAGACCCAGTACTTC.

This sequence joins TRBV27 and TRBJ1-1, with D tentatively TRBD1 (6 bases). Germline assignment: CDR1 MNHEY and CDR2 SMNVEV (reference sequence). V gave up 8 bases and J gave up 4 bases, with 17 bases separating them. The CDR3 runs to 14 residues. CDR3 amino acids: CASSRRGGVTEAFF. In DNA form, the CDR3 reads TGTGCCAGCTCCCGTAGGGGGGGCGTCACTGAAGCTTTCTTT.

The chain uses TRBV29-1 and TRBJ2-2; 7 bases are a match to TRBD1. The germline gives CDR1 SQVTM, CDR2 ANQGSEA. This CDR3 region has 15 residues. The trim removed 5 bases at V and 0 bases at J, leaving 6 bases unmatched. CDR3 coding DNA: TGCAGCGTTATCTCGACAGGGACGAACACCGGGGAGCTGTTTTTT. This gives the protein CSVISTGTNTGELFF.